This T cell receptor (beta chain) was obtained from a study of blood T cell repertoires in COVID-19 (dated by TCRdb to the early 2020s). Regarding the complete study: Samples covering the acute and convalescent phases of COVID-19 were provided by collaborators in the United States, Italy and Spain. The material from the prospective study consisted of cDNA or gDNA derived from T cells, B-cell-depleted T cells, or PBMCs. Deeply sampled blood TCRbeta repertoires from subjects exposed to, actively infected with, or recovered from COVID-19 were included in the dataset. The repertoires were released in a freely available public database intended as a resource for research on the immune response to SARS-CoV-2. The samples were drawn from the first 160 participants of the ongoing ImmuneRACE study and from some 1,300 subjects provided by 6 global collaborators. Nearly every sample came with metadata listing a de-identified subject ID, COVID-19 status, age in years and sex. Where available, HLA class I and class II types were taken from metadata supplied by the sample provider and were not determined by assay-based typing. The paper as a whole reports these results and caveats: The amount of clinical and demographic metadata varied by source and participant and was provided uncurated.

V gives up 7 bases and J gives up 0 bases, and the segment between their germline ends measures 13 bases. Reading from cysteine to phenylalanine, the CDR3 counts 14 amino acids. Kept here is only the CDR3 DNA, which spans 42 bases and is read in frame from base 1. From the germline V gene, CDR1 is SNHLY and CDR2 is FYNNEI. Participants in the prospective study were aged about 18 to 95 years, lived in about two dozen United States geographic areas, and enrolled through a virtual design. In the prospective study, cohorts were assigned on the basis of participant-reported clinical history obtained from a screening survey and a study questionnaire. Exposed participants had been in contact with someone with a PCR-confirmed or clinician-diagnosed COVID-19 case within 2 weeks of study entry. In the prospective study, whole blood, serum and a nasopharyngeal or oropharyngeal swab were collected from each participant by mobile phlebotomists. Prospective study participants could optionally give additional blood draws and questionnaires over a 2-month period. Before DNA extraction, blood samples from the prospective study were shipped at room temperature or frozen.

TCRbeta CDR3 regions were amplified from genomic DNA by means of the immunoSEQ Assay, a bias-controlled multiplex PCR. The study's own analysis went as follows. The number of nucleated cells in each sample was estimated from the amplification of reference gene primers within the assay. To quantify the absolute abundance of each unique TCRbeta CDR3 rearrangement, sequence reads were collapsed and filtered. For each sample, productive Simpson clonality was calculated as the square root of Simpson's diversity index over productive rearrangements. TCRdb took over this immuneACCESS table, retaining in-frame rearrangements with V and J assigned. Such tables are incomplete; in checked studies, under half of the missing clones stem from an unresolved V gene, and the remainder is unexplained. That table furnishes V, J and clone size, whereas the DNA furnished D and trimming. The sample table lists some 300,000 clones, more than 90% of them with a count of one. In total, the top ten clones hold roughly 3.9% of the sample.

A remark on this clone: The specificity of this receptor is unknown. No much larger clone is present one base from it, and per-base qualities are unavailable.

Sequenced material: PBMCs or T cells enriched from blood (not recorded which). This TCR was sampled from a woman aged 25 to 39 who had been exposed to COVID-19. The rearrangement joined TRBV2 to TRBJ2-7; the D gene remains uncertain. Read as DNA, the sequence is TGTGCCAGCATCGAACAGACGAGCTCCTACGAGCAGTACTTC. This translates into CASIEQTSSYEQYF.